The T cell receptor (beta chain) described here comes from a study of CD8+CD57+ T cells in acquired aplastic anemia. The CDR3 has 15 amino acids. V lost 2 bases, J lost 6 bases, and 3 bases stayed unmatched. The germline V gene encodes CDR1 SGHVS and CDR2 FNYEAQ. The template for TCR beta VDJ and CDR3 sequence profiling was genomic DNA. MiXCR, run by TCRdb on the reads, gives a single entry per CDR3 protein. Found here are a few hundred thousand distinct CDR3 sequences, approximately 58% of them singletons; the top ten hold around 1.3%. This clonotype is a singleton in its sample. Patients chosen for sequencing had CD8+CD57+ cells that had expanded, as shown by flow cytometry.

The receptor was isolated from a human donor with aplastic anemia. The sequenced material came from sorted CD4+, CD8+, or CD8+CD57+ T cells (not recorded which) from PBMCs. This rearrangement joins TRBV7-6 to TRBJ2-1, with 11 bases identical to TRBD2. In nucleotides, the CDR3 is TGTGCCAGCAGCTTACTAGCGGGAGGAGTCAATGAGCAGTTCTTC. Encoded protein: CASSLLAGGVNEQFF.